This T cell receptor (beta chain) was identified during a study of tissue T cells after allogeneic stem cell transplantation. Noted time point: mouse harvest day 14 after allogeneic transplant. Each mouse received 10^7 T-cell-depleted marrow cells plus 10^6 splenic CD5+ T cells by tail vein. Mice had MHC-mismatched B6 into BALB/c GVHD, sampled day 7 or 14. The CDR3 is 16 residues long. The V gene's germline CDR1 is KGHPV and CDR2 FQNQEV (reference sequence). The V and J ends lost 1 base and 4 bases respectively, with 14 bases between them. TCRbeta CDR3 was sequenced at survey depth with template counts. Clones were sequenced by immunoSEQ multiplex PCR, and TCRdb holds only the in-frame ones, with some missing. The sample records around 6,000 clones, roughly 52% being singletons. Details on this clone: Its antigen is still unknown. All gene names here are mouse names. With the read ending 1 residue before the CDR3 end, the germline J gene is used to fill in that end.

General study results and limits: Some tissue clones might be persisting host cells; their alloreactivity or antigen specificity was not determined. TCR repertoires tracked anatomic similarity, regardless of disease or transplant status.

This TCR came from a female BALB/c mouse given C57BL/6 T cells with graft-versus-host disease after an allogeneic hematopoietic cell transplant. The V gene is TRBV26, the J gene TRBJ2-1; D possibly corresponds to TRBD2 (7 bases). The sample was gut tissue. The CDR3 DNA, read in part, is TGTGCCAGCAGTCTGTTTTTGGGGGGCGAATATGCTGAGCAGTTC. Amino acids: CASSLFLGGEYAEQF. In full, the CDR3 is CASSLFLGGEYAEQFF.